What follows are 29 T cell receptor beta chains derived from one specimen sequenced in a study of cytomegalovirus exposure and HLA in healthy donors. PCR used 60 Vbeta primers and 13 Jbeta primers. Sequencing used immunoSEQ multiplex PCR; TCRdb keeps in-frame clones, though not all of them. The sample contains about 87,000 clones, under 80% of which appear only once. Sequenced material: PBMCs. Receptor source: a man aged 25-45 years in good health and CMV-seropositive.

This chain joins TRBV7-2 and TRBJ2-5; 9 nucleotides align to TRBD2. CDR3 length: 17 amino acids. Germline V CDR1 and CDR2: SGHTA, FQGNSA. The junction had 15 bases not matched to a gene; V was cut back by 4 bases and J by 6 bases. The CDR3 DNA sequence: TGTGCCAGCAGCTCACGCGGGGGGGTGGGGGGCTATAAGACCCAGTACTTC. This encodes CASSSRGGVGGYKTQYF.

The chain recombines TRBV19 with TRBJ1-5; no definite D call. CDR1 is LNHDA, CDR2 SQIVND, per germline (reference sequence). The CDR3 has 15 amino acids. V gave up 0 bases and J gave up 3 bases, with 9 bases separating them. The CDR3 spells CASSIDSQINQPQHF. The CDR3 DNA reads TGTGCCAGTAGTATAGACTCACAGATCAATCAGCCCCAGCATTTT.

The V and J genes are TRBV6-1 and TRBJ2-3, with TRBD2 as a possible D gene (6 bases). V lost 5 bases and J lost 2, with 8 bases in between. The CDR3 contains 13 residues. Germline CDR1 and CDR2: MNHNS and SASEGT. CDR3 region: CASSLGLTDTQYF. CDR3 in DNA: TGTGCCAGCAGTTTGGGACTCACAGATACGCAGTATTTT.

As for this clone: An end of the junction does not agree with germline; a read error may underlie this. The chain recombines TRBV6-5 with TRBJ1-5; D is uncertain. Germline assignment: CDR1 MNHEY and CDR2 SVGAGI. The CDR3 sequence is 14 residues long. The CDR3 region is CASSPVGSNQPQNF. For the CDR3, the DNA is TGTGCCAGCAGTCCCGTCGGGAGCAATCAGCCCCAGAATTTT.

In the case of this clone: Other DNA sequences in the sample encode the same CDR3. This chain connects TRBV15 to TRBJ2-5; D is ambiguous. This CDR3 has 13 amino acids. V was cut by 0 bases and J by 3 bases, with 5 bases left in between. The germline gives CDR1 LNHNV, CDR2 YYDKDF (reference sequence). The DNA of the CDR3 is TGTGCCACCAGCAGAGATACTGAAGAGACCCAGTACTTC. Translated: CATSRDTEETQYF. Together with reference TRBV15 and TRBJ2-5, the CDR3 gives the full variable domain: DAMVIQNPRYQVTQFGKPVTLSCSQTLNHNVMYWYQQKSSQAPKLLFHYYDKDFNNEADTPDNFQSRRPNTSFCFLDIRSPGLGDTAMYLCATSRDTEETQYFGPGTRLLVL.

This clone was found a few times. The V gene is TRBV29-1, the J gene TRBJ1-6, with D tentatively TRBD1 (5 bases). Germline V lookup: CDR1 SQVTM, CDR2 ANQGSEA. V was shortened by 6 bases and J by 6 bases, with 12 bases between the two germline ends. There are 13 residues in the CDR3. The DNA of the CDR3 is TGCAGCGTCGGCGACAGCAGTAATTCACCCCTCCACTTT. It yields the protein CSVGDSSNSPLHF.

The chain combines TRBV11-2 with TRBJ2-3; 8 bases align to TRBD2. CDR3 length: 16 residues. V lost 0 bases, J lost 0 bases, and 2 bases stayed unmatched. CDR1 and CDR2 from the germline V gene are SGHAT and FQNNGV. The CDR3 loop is CASSLEPSGSTDTQYF. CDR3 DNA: TGTGCCAGCAGCTTAGAACCTAGCGGGAGCACAGATACGCAGTATTTT.

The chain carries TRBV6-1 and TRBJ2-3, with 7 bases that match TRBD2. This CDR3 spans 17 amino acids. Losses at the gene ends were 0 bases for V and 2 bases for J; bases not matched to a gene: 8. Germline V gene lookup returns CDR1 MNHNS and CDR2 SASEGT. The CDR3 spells CASSEATGGPPTDTQYF. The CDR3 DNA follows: TGTGCCAGCAGTGAAGCCACGGGGGGTCCACCCACAGATACGCAGTATTTT.

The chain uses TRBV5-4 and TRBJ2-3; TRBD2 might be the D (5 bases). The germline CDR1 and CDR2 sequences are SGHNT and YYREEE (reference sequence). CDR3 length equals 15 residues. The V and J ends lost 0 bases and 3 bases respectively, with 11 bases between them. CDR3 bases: TGTGCCAGCAGCTTGGAACCCGGGATAACAGATACGCAGTATTTT. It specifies CASSLEPGITDTQYF.

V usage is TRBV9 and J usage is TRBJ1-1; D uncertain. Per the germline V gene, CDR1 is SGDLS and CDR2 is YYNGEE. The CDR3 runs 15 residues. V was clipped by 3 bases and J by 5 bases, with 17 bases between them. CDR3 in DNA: TGTGCCAGCAGCGCCTCCGGGGTGTCGGTGACTGAAGCTTTCTTT. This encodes CASSASGVSVTEAFF.

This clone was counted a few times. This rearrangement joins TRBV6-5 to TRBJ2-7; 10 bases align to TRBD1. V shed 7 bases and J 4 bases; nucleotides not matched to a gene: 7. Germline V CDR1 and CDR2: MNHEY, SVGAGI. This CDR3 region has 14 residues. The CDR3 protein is CASMTGQGRYEQYF. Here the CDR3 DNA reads TGTGCCAGCATGACGGGACAGGGGCGGTACGAGCAGTACTTC.

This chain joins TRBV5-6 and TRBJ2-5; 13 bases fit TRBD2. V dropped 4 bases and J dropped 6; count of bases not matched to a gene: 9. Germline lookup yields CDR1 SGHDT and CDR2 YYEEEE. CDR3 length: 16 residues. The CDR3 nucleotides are TGTGCCAGCAGCAAACTAGCGGGGGGGCCTGCGAAGACCCAGTACTTC. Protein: CASSKLAGGPAKTQYF.

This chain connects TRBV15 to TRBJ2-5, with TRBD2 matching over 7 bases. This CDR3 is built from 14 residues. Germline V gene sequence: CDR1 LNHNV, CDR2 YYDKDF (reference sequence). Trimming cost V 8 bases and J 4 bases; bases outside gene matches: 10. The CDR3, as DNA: TGTGCCACCTGCCTTGGGGGGGAGGGAGAGACCCAGTACTTC. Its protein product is CATCLGGEGETQYF.

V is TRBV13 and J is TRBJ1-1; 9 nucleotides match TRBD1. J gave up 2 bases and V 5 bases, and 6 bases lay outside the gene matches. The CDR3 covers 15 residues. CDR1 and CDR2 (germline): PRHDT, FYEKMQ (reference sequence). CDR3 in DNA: TGTGCCAGCAGCCCAAACAGGGGGCCTAACACTGAAGCTTTCTTT. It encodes CASSPNRGPNTEAFF.

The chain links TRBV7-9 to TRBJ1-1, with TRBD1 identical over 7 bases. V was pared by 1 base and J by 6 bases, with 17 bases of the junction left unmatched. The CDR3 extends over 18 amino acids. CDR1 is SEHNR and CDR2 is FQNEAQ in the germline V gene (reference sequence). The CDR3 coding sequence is TGTGCCAGCAGCTTAGGTAGCCGGGACAGTTTCTTGTTAGCTGAAGCTTTCTTT. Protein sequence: CASSLGSRDSFLLAEAFF.

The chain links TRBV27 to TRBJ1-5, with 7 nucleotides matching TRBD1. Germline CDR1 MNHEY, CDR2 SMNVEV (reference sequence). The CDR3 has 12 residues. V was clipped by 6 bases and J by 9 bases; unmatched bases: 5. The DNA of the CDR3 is TGTGCCAGCAGCTCACAGGGGAGGCCCCAGCATTTT. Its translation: CASSSQGRPQHF.

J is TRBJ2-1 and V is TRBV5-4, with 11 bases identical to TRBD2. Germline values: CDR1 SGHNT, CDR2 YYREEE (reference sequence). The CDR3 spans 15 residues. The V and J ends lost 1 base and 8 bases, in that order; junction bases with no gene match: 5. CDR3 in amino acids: CASSLTSGRGDEQFF. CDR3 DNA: TGTGCCAGCAGCTTGACTAGCGGGAGAGGCGATGAGCAGTTCTTC.

The CDR3 DNA follows: TGTGCCAGCAGTGACGGGACAGGGGCAGATACGCAGTATTTT. Translation: CASSDGTGADTQYF. The chain carries TRBV6-4 and TRBJ2-3, with 10 bases lining up with TRBD1. Looked up from germline, CDR1 is MRHNA and CDR2 is SNTAGT. The J segment lost 4 bases and the V segment lost 2 bases, leaving 0 bases of the junction unmatched. The CDR3 loop spans 14 amino acids.

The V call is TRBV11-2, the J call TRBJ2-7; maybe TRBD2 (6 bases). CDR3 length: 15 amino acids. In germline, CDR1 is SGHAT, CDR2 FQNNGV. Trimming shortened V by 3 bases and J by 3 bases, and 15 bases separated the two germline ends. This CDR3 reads CASSFPGRRGYEQYF. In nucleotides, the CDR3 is TGTGCCAGCAGCTTTCCGGGACGGCGGGGCTACGAGCAGTACTTC.

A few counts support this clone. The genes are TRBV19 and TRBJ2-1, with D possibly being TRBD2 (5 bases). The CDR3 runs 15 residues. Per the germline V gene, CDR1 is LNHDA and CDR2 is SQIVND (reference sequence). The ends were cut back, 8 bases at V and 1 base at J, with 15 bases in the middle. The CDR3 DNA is TGTGCCAGTCAACCCTCATCGGGGTCCTACAATGAGCAGTTCTTC. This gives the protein CASQPSSGSYNEQFF.

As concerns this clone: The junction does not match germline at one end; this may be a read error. For the CDR3, the DNA is TGTGCCAGTATTGGGGGCGACCGCAATCAGCCCCAGAATTTT. It codes for CASIGGDRNQPQNF. V is TRBV19 and J is TRBJ1-5; possible D gene TRBD1, 6 bases. The germline CDR1 and CDR2 sequences are LNHDA and SQIVND (reference sequence). The CDR3 totals 14 residues.

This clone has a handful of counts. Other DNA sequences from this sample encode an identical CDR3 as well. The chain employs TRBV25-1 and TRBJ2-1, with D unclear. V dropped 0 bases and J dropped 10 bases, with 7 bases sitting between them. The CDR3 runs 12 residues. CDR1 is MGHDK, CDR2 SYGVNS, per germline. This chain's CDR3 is CASSEYTREQFF. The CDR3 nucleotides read TGTGCCAGCAGTGAATATACCCGGGAGCAGTTCTTC.

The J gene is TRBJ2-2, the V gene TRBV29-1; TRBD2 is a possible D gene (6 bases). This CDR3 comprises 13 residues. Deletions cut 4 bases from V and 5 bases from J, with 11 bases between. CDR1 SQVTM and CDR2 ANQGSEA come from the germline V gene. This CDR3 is CSVGGEGTGELFF. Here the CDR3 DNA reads TGCAGCGTTGGGGGGGAAGGGACCGGGGAGCTGTTTTTT.

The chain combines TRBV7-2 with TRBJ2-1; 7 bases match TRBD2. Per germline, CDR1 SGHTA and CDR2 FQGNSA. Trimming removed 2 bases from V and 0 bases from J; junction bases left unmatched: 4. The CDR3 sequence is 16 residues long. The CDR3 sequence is CASSLISGFSYNEQFF. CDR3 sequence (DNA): TGTGCCAGCAGCTTAATTAGCGGGTTCTCCTACAATGAGCAGTTCTTC.

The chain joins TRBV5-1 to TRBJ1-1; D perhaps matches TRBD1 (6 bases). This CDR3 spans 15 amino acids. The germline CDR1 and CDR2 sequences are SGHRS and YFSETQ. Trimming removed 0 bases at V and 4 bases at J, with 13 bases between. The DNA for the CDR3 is TGCGCCAGCAGCTTGGCCCGGGGGGGCATCACTGAAGCTTTCTTT. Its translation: CASSLARGGITEAFF. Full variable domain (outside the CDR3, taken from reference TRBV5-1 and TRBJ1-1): KAGVTQTPRYLIKTRGQQVTLSCSPISGHRSVSWYQQTPGQGLQFLFEYFSETQRNKGNFPGRFSGRQFSNSRSEMNVSTLELGDSALYLCASSLARGGITEAFFGQGTRLTVV.

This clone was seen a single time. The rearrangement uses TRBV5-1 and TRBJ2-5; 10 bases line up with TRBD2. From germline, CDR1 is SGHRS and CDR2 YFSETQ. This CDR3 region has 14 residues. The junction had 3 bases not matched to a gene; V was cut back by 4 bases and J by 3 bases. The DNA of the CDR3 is TGCGCCAGCAGCCCTGGACTAGCGGAAGAGACCCAGTACTTC. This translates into CASSPGLAEETQYF.

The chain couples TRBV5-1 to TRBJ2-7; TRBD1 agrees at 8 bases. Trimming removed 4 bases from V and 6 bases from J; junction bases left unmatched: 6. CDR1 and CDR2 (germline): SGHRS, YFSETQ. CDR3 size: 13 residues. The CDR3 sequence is CASSLDRVGEQYF. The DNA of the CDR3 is TGCGCCAGCAGCCTGGACAGGGTCGGCGAGCAGTACTTC.

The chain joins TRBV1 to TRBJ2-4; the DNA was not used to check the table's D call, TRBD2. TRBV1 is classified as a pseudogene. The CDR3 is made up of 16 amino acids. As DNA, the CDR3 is TGCACCAGCAGCCAAGCCCAGCGGGGCACCAAAAACATTCAGTACTTC. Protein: CTSSQAQRGTKNIQYF.

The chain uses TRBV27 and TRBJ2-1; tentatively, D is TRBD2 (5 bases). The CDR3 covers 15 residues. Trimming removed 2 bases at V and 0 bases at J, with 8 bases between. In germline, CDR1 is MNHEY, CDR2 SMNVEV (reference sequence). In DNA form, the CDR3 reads TGTGCCAGCAGTTTAGAGGGAAGCTCCTACAATGAGCAGTTCTTC. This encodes CASSLEGSSYNEQFF.